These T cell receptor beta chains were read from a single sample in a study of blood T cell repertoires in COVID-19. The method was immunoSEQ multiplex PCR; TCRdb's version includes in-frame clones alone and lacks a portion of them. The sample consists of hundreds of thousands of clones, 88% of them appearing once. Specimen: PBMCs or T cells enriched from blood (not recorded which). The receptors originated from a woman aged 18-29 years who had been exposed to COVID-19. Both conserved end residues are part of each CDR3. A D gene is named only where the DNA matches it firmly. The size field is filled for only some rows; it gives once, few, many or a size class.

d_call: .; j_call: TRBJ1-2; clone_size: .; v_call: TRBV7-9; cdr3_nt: TGTGCCAGCAGCTTAGGATCAGATGGCTACACCTTC; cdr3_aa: CASSLGSDGYTF
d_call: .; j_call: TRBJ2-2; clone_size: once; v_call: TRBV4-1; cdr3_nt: TGCGCCAGCAGCCGAAACCTTTTAAGGGACACCCCGCGGACCGGGGAGCTGTTTTTT; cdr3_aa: CASSRNLLRDTPRTGELFF
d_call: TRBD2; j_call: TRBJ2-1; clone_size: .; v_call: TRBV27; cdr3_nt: TGTGCCAGCAGTTTTTTTTCCCTAGGGACTAGCGGGGCCTCTTTCTCCTACAATGAGCAGTTCTTC; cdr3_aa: CASSFFSLGTSGASFSYNEQFF
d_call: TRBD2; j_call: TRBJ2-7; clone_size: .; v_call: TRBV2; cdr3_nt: TGTGCCAGCAGTCGGGTAGCGGGGGGGCTCGGCGAGCAGTACTTC; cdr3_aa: CASSRVAGGLGEQYF
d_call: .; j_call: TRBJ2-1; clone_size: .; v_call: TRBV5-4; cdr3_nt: TGTGCCAGCAGCTGGGGTCTAGGGAGTGACAATGAGCAGTTCTTC; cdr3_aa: CASSWGLGSDNEQFF
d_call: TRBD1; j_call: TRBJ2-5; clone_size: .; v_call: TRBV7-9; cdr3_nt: TGTGCCAGCAGTCGGAATTTAGGACAGGGGGTAGAGACCCAGTACTTC; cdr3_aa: CASSRNLGQGVETQYF
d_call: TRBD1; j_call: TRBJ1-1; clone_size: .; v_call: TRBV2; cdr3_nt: TGTGCCAGCGGGGACAGGGTAAGCACTGAAGCTTTCTTT; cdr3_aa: CASGDRVSTEAFF
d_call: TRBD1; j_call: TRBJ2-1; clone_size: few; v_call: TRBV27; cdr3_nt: TGTGCCAGCAAAGGGGGACAGTACTACAATGAGCAGTTCTTC; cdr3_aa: CASKGGQYYNEQFF
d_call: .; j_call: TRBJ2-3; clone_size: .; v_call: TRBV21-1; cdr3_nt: TGTGCCAGCAGCAAGGGGGGACAGGGGGCAGATACGCAGTATTTT; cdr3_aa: CASSKGGQGADTQYF
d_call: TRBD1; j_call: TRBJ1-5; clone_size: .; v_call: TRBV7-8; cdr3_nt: TGTGCCAGCAGCCCGGACAGGGGCAATCAGCCCCAGCATTTT; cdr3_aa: CASSPDRGNQPQHF
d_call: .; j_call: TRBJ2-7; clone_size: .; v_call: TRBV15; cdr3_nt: TGTGCCACCAGCAGAGTGAGCTCCTACGAGCAGTACTTC; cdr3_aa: CATSRVSSYEQYF
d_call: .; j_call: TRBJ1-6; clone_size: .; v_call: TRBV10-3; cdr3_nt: TGTGCCATCAGAGTCGACAACCTACAGAATTCACCCCTCCACTTT; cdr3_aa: CAIRVDNLQNSPLHF
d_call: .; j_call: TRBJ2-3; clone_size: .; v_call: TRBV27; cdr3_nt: TGTGCCAGCAGTCAAGACCCAGGGGTTGGGGGGGGAGATACGCAGTATTTT; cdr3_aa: CASSQDPGVGGGDTQYF
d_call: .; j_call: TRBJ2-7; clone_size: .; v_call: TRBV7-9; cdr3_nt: TGTGCCAGCCTCCCCGGGGGCTCCTACGAGCAGTACTTC; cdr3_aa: CASLPGGSYEQYF
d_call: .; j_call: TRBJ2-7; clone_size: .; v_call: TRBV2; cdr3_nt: TGTGCCAGCAGATCGGACAGCGGCTCCTACGAGCAGTACTTC; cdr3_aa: CASRSDSGSYEQYF
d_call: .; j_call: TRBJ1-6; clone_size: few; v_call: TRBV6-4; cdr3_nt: TGTGCCAGCAGCCGGGCGGGCAGGGGTGTTTCGGATTCACCCCTCCACTTT; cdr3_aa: CASSRAGRGVSDSPLHF
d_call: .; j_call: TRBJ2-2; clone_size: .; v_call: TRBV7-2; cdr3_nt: TGTGCCAGCAGCTCCTATTGGGACAAGACCGGGGAGCTGTTTTTT; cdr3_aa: CASSSYWDKTGELFF
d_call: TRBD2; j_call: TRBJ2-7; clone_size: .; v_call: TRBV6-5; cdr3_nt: TGTGCCAGCAGGGGACTAGCGGGGGTCTGGTACGAGCAGTACTTC; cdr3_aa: CASRGLAGVWYEQYF
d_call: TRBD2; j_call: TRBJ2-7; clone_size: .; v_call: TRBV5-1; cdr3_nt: TGCGCCAGCAGCATTCAAACTAGCGGGAGTTCCTACGAGCAGTACTTC; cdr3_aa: CASSIQTSGSSYEQYF
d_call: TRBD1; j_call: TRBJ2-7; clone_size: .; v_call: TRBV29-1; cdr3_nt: TGCAGCGTTGAAGGCCAGGGGGCCTACGAGCAGTACTTC; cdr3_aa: CSVEGQGAYEQYF
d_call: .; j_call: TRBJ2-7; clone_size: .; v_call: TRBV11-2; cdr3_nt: TGTGCCAGCAGACATGGGCAGGGAAATTTCTACGAGCAGTACTTC; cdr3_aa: CASRHGQGNFYEQYF
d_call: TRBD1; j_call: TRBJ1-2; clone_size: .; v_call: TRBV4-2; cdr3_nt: TGTGCCAGCAGCCAGAGAGACAGGGGACCGTATGGCTACACCTTC; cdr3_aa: CASSQRDRGPYGYTF
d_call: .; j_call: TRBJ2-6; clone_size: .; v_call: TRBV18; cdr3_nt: TGTGCCAGCTCACTGGCCGTCTCTGGGGCCAACGTCCTGACTTTC; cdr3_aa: CASSLAVSGANVLTF
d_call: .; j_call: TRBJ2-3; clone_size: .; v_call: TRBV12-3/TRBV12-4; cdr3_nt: TGTGCCAGCAGTTTACTCCATACGCAGTATTTT; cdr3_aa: CASSLLHTQYF
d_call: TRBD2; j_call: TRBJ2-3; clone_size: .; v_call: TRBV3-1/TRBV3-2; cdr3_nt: TGTGCCAGCAGCCAAGTTTTAGGGAGACCGGGGGGGGATACGCAGTATTTT; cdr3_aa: CASSQVLGRPGGDTQYF
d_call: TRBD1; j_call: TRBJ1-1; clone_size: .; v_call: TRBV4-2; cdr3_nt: TGTGCCAGCAGCCCGGGACAGGTGAACACTGAAGCTTTCTTT; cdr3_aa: CASSPGQVNTEAFF
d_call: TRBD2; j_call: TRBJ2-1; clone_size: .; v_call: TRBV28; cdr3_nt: TGTGCCAGCAGCCGGCTAGGACTAGCGGGCAATGAGCAGTTCTTC; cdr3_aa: CASSRLGLAGNEQFF
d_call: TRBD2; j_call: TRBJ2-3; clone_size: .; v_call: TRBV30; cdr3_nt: TGTGCCTGGAGTGTAGGGCACTCTAGCGGGGGGGCGGCAGATACGCAGTATTTT; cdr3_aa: CAWSVGHSSGGAADTQYF
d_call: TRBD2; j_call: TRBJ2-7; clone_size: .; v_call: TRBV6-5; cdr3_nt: TGTGCCAGCAGTCCTCTAGCGGGGGAGTCCTACGAGCAGTACTTC; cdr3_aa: CASSPLAGESYEQYF
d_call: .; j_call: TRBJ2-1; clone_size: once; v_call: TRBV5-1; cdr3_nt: TGCGCCAGCAGCTTGGGGCAGGGGCTCAATGAGCAGTTCTTC; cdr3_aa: CASSLGQGLNEQFF
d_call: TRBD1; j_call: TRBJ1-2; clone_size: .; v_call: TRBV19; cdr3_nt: TGTGCCAGTAGGTGGGGACAGGGGAACTATGGCTACACCTTC; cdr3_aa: CASRWGQGNYGYTF
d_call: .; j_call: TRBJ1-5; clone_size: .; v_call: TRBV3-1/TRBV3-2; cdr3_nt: TGTGCCAGCAGCCAAGATCCTAGTCAGCCCCAGCATTTT; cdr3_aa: CASSQDPSQPQHF
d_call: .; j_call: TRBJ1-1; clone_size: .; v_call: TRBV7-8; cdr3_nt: TGTGCCAGCAGCTTACTGGCAACCTCGAACACTGAAGCTTTCTTT; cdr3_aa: CASSLLATSNTEAFF
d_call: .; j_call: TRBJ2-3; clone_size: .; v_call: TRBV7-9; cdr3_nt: TGTGCCAGCAGCTTAGCTCCTAGGGAGCCCGATACGCAGTATTTT; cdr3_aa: CASSLAPREPDTQYF
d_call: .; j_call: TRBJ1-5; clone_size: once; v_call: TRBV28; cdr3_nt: TGTGCCATCCAAGGACGGGGAGGTGGGAGCAATCAGCCCCAGCATTTT; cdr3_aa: CAIQGRGGGSNQPQHF
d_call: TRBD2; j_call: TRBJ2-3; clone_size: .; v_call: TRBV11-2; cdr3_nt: TGTGCCAGCAGACCCGGGAGGGGAACAGATACGCAGTATTTT; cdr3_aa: CASRPGRGTDTQYF
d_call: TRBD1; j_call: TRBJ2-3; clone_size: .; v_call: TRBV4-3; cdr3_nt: TGCGCCAGCAGCCAAGGGGAAGACAGGGGAGGAGATACGCAGTATTTT; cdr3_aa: CASSQGEDRGGDTQYF
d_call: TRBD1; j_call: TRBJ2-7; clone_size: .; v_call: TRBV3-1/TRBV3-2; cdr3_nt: TGTGCCAGCAGCCGAAACAGGGGTTACGAGCAGTACTTC; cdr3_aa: CASSRNRGYEQYF
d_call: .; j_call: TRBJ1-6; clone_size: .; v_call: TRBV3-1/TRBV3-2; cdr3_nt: TGTGCCAGCAGTCCCGGACAGACATATAATTCACCCCTCCACTTT; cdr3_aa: CASSPGQTYNSPLHF
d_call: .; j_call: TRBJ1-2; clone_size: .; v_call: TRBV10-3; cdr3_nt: TGTGCCGTTGAGGGAGGGGGGTTGAACTATGGCTACACCTTC; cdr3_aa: CAVEGGGLNYGYTF
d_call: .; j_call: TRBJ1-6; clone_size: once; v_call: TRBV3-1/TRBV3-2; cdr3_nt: TGTGCCAGCAGCCAAGATAGGGGACTGAGGAATTCCCTCCACTTT; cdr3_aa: CASSQDRGLRNSLHF
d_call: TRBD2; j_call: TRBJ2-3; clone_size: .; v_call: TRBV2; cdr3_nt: TGTGCCAGCAGTGAACTGCGGGGGATCACAGATACGCAGTATTTT; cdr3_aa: CASSELRGITDTQYF
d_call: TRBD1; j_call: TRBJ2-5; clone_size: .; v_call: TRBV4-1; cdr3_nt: TGCGCCAGCAGCCACCCAGGGGGAATGAGTCAGACCCAGTACTTC; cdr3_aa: CASSHPGGMSQTQYF
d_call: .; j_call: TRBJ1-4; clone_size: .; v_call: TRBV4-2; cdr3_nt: TGTGCCAGCAGCCAAGGTCCCGCGCCAAATGAAAAACTGTTTTTT; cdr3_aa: CASSQGPAPNEKLFF
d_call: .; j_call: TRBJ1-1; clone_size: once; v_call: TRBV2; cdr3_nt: TGTGCCAGCAGTGCCCAGATGTTCACTGAAGCTTTCTTT; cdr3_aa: CASSAQMFTEAFF
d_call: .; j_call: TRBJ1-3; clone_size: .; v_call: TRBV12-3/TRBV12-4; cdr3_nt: TGTGCCAGCGGAGATCACTATGGAAACACCATATATTTT; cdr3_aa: CASGDHYGNTIYF
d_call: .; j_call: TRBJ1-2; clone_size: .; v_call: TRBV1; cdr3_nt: TGCACCAGCAGCCAAGAGACCCAGACAGGGTCCGGTTACTATGGCTACACCTTC; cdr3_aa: CTSSQETQTGSGYYGYTF
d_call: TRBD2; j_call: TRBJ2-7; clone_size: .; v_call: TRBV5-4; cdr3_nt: TGTGCCAGCAGCTCCCGAAGGACTAGCGGCACCTACGAGCAGTACTTC; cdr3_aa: CASSSRRTSGTYEQYF
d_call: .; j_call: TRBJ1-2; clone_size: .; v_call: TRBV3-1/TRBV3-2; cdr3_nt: TGTGCCAGCAGCCTGGGCACTCGCCGTGACTATGGCTACACCTTC; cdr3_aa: CASSLGTRRDYGYTF
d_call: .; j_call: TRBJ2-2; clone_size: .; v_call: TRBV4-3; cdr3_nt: TGCGCCAGCGGAGTTAAGCAGGGGTTCGGCACCGGGGAGCTGTTTTTT; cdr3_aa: CASGVKQGFGTGELFF
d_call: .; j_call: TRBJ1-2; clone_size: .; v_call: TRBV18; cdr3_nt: TGTGCCAGCTCACCACCGGTTTCCCAGGGATATGGCTACACCTTC; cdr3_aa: CASSPPVSQGYGYTF